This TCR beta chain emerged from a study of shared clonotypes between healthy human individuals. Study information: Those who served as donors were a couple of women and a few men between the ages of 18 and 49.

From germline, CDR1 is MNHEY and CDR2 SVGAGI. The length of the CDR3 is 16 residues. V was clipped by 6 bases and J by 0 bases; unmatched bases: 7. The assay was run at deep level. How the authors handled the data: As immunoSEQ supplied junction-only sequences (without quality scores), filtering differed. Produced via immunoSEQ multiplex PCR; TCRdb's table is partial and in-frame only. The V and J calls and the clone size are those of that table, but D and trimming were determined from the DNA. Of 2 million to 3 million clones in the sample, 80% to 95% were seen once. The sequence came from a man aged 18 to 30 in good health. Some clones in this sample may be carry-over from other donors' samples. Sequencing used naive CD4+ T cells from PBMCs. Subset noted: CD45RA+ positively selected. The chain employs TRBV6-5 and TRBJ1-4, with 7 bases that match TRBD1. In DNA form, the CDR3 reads TGTGCCAGCAGATACAGGGGCGGATCAACTAATGAAAAACTGTTTTTT. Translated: CASRYRGGSTNEKLFF.